This T cell receptor beta chain appears in the sequencing data of a study of CD8 T cells in ankylosing spondylitis. The study's findings and limits: As reported, disease-linked clones showed significant enrichment in matched ankylosing spondylitis synovial fluid. Several of the motif variants were reported before in synovial fluid and blood from reactive arthritis. It appeared that ankylosing spondylitis blood was characterized by a TCR beta motif of under ten highly homologous variants. CD8+ cells made up the disease-linked clones, which were relatively rare in peripheral blood.

This clonotype was seen ten or more times. Its antigen is unknown. TCRdb used MiXCR to reprocess the 5' RACE reads, holding one entry per CDR3 protein. In the table there are around 130,000 distinct CDR3 sequences, around 7% of which are singletons. Germline-derived CDR1 and CDR2 are SGHTA and FQGTGA. This CDR3 spans 16 amino acids. V was clipped by 1 base and J by 9 bases, with 19 bases between them. The V call is TRBV7-3, the J call TRBJ2-1, with a weak D call TRBD1 (5 bases). Material for sequencing was blood, either unsorted or a sorted T cell fraction (not recorded which). This receptor was obtained from a male donor with ankylosing spondylitis or in good health (not recorded which). The CDR3 coding sequence is TGTGCCAGCAGCTTAAGTCAGGGTGCCGTCTGGGGTGAGCAGTTCTTC. It is translated as CASSLSQGAVWGEQFF.